This T cell receptor (beta chain) was captured by sequencing in a study of blood T cell repertoires in COVID-19. Looking at the study overall: Whether acute or convalescent, the COVID-19 samples came from the United States, Italy and Spain.

As handled by the study authors: Quantification of nucleated cells was approximated via reference gene primer amplification. This table comes from immunoSEQ multiplex PCR, and its TCRdb copy is limited to in-frame clones, with some not included. The D gene and trimming were derived from the DNA, and the V and J assignments and clone size from that table. The profile shows about 110,000 clones, 70% to 85% of them singletons. Germline assignment: CDR1 SGHNT and CDR2 YYREEE (reference sequence). The CDR3 covers 13 residues. J was trimmed by 5 bases and V by 6 bases; bases with no gene match: 6. The sequenced sample consisted of peripheral blood. This receptor was obtained from a woman aged 40 to 50 with acute or convalescent COVID-19. This chain connects TRBV5-4 to TRBJ1-2, with 8 nucleotides matching TRBD1. The DNA of the CDR3 is TGTGCCAGCATGATGACAGGGGCGTATGGCTACACCTTC. It encodes CASMMTGAYGYTF. Supplemented by reference TRBV5-4 and TRBJ1-2, the full variable domain reads ETGVTQSPTHLIKTRGQQVTLRCSSQSGHNTVSWYQQALGQGPQFIFQYYREEENGRGNFPPRFSGLQFPNYSSELNVNALELDDSALYLCASMMTGAYGYTFGSGTRLTVV.